This T cell receptor beta chain was observed in a study of blood T cells in healthy people across ages. Across the whole study: About one barcoded beta molecule was captured per two T cells (by template switching).

V lost 3 bases and J lost 1; bases outside the gene matches: 5. The germline CDR1 and CDR2 sequences are DFQATT and SNEGSKA (reference sequence). There are 15 residues in the CDR3. Primers used in a second PCR of about 6 to 11 cycles were a sample-barcoded 5' primer and a J-beta primer mix. Each cDNA was tagged by a template-switch adaptor containing 12 random nucleotides. TCRdb used MiXCR to reprocess the 5' RACE reads, holding one entry per CDR3 protein. The data contain 890,000 or so distinct CDR3 sequences, under 80% of them singletons. The source is a man aged 25-45 years in good health. The genes are TRBV20-1 and TRBJ1-1; TRBD1 agrees at 10 bases. The sample taken for sequencing was blood. The CDR3 region is CSASRQGAKNTEAFF. The CDR3 bases are TGCAGTGCTAGTAGACAGGGGGCAAAGAACACTGAAGCTTTCTTT.